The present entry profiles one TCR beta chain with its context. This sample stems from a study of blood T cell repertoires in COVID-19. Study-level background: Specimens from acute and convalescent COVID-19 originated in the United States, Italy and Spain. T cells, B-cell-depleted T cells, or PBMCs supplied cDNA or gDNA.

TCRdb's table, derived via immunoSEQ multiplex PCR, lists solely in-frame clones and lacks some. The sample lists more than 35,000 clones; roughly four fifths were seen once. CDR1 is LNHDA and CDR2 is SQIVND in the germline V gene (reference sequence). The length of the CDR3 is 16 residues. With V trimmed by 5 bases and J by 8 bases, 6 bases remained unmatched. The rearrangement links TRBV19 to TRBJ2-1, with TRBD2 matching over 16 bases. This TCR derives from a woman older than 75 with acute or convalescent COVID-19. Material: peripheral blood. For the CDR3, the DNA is TGTGCCAGTAGTGGGACTAGCGGGGGGGCTGGGGATGAGCAGTTCTTC. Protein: CASSGTSGGAGDEQFF.